Below, 3 T cell receptor beta chains from the same sample are listed, as sequenced in a study of cytomegalovirus exposure and HLA in healthy donors. The PCR was carried out with 60 Vbeta primers and 13 Jbeta primers. TCRdb's table, derived via immunoSEQ multiplex PCR, lists solely in-frame clones and lacks some. The sample yields about 130,000 clones, 75% to 90% seen once. The source material was PBMCs. The receptors come from a man aged 25 to 45 in good health and CMV-seronegative.

This chain connects TRBV9 to TRBJ2-7; 9 nucleotides line up with TRBD2. The CDR3 runs 15 residues. Per the germline V gene, CDR1 is SGDLS and CDR2 is YYNGEE. The trim removed 4 bases at V and 3 bases at J, leaving 8 bases unmatched. Here the CDR3 DNA reads TGTGCCAGCAGCCCCGCGGTAGCGGGGGACTACGAGCAGTACTTC. Residues: CASSPAVAGDYEQYF. Based on the CDR3 plus reference TRBV9 and TRBJ2-7, the full variable domain is DSGVTQTPKHLITATGQRVTLRCSPRSGDLSVYWYQQSLDQGLQFLIQYYNGEERAKGNILERFSAQQFPDLHSELNLSSLELGDSALYFCASSPAVAGDYEQYFGPGTRLTVT.

The genes are TRBV6-5 and TRBJ1-1; tentatively, D is TRBD1 (5 bases). CDR1 and CDR2 (germline): MNHEY, SVGAGI. The V end was cut by 6 bases, the J end by 11 bases, with 16 bases between. The CDR3 sequence is 12 residues long. CDR3 in DNA: TGTGCCAGCAGCCGCGACAGTTGGTGGGCTTTCTTT. This encodes CASSRDSWWAFF.

The genes are TRBV28 and TRBJ2-7; TRBD1 matches 8 bases. The CDR3 extends over 14 amino acids. The germline V gene encodes CDR1 MDHEN and CDR2 SYDVKM. V was pared by 6 bases and J by 4 bases, with 8 bases of the junction left unmatched. The CDR3, as DNA: TGTGCCAGCAGGCCGACAGGGGTTGATTACGAGCAGTACTTC. This encodes CASRPTGVDYEQYF. Full variable domain (remainder filled in from reference TRBV28 and TRBJ2-7): DVKVTQSSRYLVKRTGEKVFLECVQDMDHENMFWYRQDPGLGLRLIYFSYDVKMKEKGDIPEGYSVSREKKERFSLILESASTNQTSMYLCASRPTGVDYEQYFGPGTRLTVT.